One sample yielded the 15 T cell receptor beta chains listed below, sequenced in a study of T cells in Graves' hyperthyroidism and ophthalmopathy. The TCR beta CDR3 regions underwent amplification using RNA transcripts as the source. RT-PCR in the first round (using the HTBI primer set) targeted the TCR CDR3. One entry per CDR3 protein, called by TCRdb with MiXCR from the multiplex PCR reads. The profile shows about 290,000 distinct CDR3 sequences, roughly an eighth of them singletons. What was sequenced was blood. The source of these receptors is a woman in her thirties or forties with Graves' hyperthyroidism.

The genes are TRBV5-1 and TRBJ1-2; 10 bases align to TRBD1. Losses at the gene ends were 4 bases for V and 5 bases for J; bases not matched to a gene: 14. CDR1 is SGHRS and CDR2 is YFSETQ in the germline V gene. The CDR3 is made up of 17 amino acids. The CDR3 is CASSGTGTGVGSYGYTF. Written as DNA, the CDR3 is TGCGCCAGCAGCGGTACCGGGACAGGGGTAGGCTCTTATGGCTACACCTTC. The full variable domain, with the rest looked up from reference TRBV5-1 and TRBJ1-2, is KAGVTQTPRYLIKTRGQQVTLSCSPISGHRSVSWYQQTPGQGLQFLFEYFSETQRNKGNFPGRFSGRQFSNSRSEMNVSTLELGDSALYLCASSGTGTGVGSYGYTFGSGTRLTVV.

This clonotype was seen repeatedly, ten times or more. The chain carries TRBV5-1 and TRBJ2-4; D is possibly TRBD2 (6 bases). The germline gives CDR1 SGHRS, CDR2 YFSETQ. This CDR3 is 15 amino acids long. The V end was cut by 1 base, the J end by 8 bases, with 16 bases between. The chain's CDR3 is CASSLMGPGEDIQYF. In DNA, the CDR3 is TGCGCCAGCAGCTTGATGGGCCCCGGGGAGGACATTCAGTACTTC.

This clonotype has at least ten counts. The chain combines TRBV11-3 with TRBJ2-5; 7 bases match TRBD2. Trimming at V came to 3 bases and at J to 5 bases, leaving 0 bases not matched to a gene. CDR1 and CDR2 from the germline V gene are SGHNT and YENEEA. This CDR3 is 12 amino acids long. CDR3 sequence: CASSFGGETQYF. In DNA, the CDR3 is TGTGCCAGCAGCTTCGGGGGGGAGACCCAGTACTTC. Using reference TRBV11-3 and TRBJ2-5 for the parts outside the CDR3, the full variable domain is EAGVVQSPRYKIIEKKQPVAFWCNPISGHNTLYWYLQNLGQGPELLIRYENEEAVDDSQLPKDRFSAERLKGVDSTLKIQPAELGDSAVYLCASSFGGETQYFGPGTRLLVL.

As regards this clonotype: A read error may produce the germline difference seen at one junction end. The rearrangement links TRBV9 to TRBJ1-3; maybe TRBD1 (6 bases). The CDR3 is 14 amino acids. Germline V gene data show CDR1 as SGDLS and CDR2 as YYNGEE. The CDR3, as DNA: TGCGCCAGCAGCGAAGGGGGCTCTGGAAACACCATATATTTT. Its protein product is CASSEGGSGNTIYF.

There are many counts of this clonotype. The CDR3 DNA reads as TGTGCTAGTGGTTTGGTACAATCCGGCACCGTGAACACCGGGGAGCTGTTTTTT. This codes for CASGLVQSGTVNTGELFF. This sequence joins TRBV12-5 and TRBJ2-2, with D unclear. Trimming cost V 0 bases and J 1 base, with 15 bases left between them. The length of the CDR3 is 18 residues. Looked up from germline, CDR1 is LGHNT and CDR2 is FRNRAP.

This clonotype has only a few counts. The J gene is TRBJ2-2, the V gene TRBV10-3; D gene unclear. V was clipped by 8 bases and J by 5 bases, with 12 bases between them. The CDR3 totals 13 residues. Per germline, CDR1 ENHRY and CDR2 SYGVKD. CDR3 in amino acids: CAIAGFLTGELFF. The CDR3, as DNA: TGTGCCATCGCTGGCTTTCTTACCGGGGAGCTGTTTTTT.

This clonotype was observed at least ten times. The genes are TRBV28 and TRBJ1-3; D uncertain. V lost 5 bases and J lost 2, with 10 bases in between. Per germline, CDR1 MDHEN and CDR2 SYDVKM. The CDR3 is 14 amino acids. DNA of the CDR3: TGTGCCAGCAGTCCTCGGGTGGCTGGAAACACCATATATTTT. Protein: CASSPRVAGNTIYF.

The chain recombines TRBV25-1 with TRBJ2-2; tentatively, D is TRBD2 (6 bases). Trimming removed 3 bases from V and 4 bases from J, with 12 bases in between. Germline CDR1 and CDR2: MGHDK and SYGVNS. The CDR3 spans 15 residues. CDR3 in DNA: TGTGCCAGCAGTGATGCGGGACTTATCACCGGGGAGCTGTTTTTT. It specifies CASSDAGLITGELFF.

The rearrangement joins TRBV7-3 to TRBJ1-2; possible D gene TRBD1, 6 bases. Deletions cut 5 bases from V and 5 bases from J, with 18 bases between. Germline CDR1 is SGHTA and CDR2 is FQGTGA. This CDR3 region has 15 residues. The CDR3 reads CASSLAGGARYGYTF. CDR3 DNA sequence: TGTGCCAGCAGCCTCGCGGGGGGGGCGCGATATGGCTACACCTTC.

This clonotype was picked up many times. This rearrangement joins TRBV6-2 or TRBV6-3 to TRBJ2-1; D might be TRBD2 (6 bases). CDR3 length: 14 amino acids. Germline V lookup: CDR1 MNHEY, CDR2 SVGEGT. Trimming pared 0 bases from V and 6 bases from J, leaving 9 bases between. DNA of the CDR3: TGTGCCAGCAGTTACTCAGGGACTGGCAATGAGCAGTTCTTC. It specifies CASSYSGTGNEQFF.

Comment on this clonotype: A read error may produce the germline difference seen at one junction end. The chain employs TRBV20-1 and TRBJ1-2; 8 bases map to TRBD1. Germline CDR1 DFQATT, CDR2 SNEGSKA (reference sequence). The CDR3 is 17 amino acids. The CDR3: CRASNLSRGRGVDGYTF. CDR3 DNA sequence: TGCAGGGCTAGTAATTTGAGCAGGGGGCGCGGTGTGGATGGCTACACCTTC.

CDR3 protein: CAISEGQDNEKLFF. The CDR3 bases are TGTGCCATCAGTGAGGGACAGGACAATGAAAAACTGTTTTTT. The J gene is TRBJ1-4, the V gene TRBV10-3, with 7 positions matching TRBD1. CDR3 length: 14 amino acids. The germline V gene encodes CDR1 ENHRY and CDR2 SYGVKD. V was pared by 2 bases and J by 5 bases, with 2 bases of the junction left unmatched.

At least ten counts were recorded for this clonotype. The chain couples TRBV29-1 to TRBJ1-2; 7 nucleotides agree with TRBD1. J was trimmed by 8 bases and V by 3 bases; bases with no gene match: 9. Germline CDR1 and CDR2: SQVTM and ANQGSEA. The CDR3 length is 13 residues. The CDR3: CSVDERQGAGYTF. CDR3 bases: TGCAGCGTTGATGAGCGACAGGGAGCCGGCTACACCTTC.

The V and J genes are TRBV7-9 and TRBJ2-1, with 14 positions matching TRBD2. CDR1 is SEHNR, CDR2 FQNEAQ, per germline (reference sequence). Losses at the gene ends were 4 bases for V and 8 bases for J; bases not matched to a gene: 7. This CDR3 spans 16 amino acids. The CDR3 protein is CASSWGLAGVVDEQFF. CDR3 coding DNA: TGTGCCAGCAGCTGGGGACTAGCGGGAGTTGTGGATGAGCAGTTCTTC.

CDR3: CASSHFLGTSGMGENIQYF. Here the CDR3 DNA reads TGTGCCAGCAGCCACTTCCTTGGGACTAGCGGAATGGGGGAAAACATTCAGTACTTC. The rearrangement joins TRBV3-1 to TRBJ2-4; TRBD2 agrees at 11 bases. The CDR3 covers 19 residues. From germline, CDR1 is LGHDT and CDR2 YNNKEL (reference sequence). With V trimmed by 3 bases and J by 5 bases, 15 bases remained unmatched.